Listed below are T cell receptor beta chains from one sample, sequenced in a study of blood T cells in healthy people across ages. From the 5' RACE reads, TCRdb called clonotypes with MiXCR, one entry per CDR3 protein. The profile shows around 1,600,000 distinct CDR3 sequences, approximately 42% of them singletons. Sample: blood. Every receptor here comes from a woman aged 18-29 years in good health. Both conserved end residues are part of each CDR3. The D gene is left open where the match is weak. Size is stated for part of the rows, as once, few or many counts, or as a class when the clone is expanded.

v_call,d_call,clone_size,j_call,cdr3_nt,cdr3_aa
TRBV12-3/TRBV12-4,TRBD2,.,TRBJ2-3,TGTGCCAGCAGTTTTAAACTAGCGGATAACACAGATACGCAGTATTTT,CASSFKLADNTDTQYF
TRBV12-3/TRBV12-4,.,.,TRBJ1-2,TGTGCCAGCAGCCGTCGACAGGCCCACTATGGCTACACCTTC,CASSRRQAHYGYTF
TRBV13,.,many,TRBJ1-1,TGTGCCAGCAGCCCAAGGAGGCTCGAAGCTTTCTTT,CASSPRRLEAFF
TRBV21-1,.,.,TRBJ2-3,TGTGCCAGCCTGACGGACACAGATGCGCAGTATTTT,CASLTDTDAQYF
TRBV5-1,TRBD2,.,TRBJ2-1,TGCGCCAGCAGCTTCTGGACTAGCGTTACGACCTACAATGAGCAGTTCTTC,CASSFWTSVTTYNEQFF
TRBV13,.,few,TRBJ2-7,TGTGCCAGCAGCTCTGACGGGGGCAGCTCCTACGAGCAGTACTTC,CASSSDGGSSYEQYF
TRBV29-1,.,.,TRBJ2-3,TGCAGCGTCGCCATTTTTTTAGCGGTTAGCACAGATACGCAGTATTTT,CSVAIFLAVSTDTQYF
TRBV12-3/TRBV12-4,.,many,TRBJ1-6,TGTGCCAGCAGTTTAGCCAGGACTTCACCCCTCCACTTT,CASSLARTSPLHF
TRBV14,.,.,TRBJ2-1,TGTGCCAGCGGCCAAGTGCTGGTAGGTTCCTACAATGAGCAGTTCTTC,CASGQVLVGSYNEQFF
TRBV20-1,.,few,TRBJ1-5,TGCAGTGCTTCTGCCGGGGGCGTCGGCAATCAGCCCCAGCATTTT,CSASAGGVGNQPQHF
TRBV12-3/TRBV12-4,.,.,TRBJ1-5,TGTGCCAGCAGCTTATTATCCGGGGGAAGCAATCAGCCCCAGCATTTT,CASSLLSGGSNQPQHF
TRBV29-1,TRBD1,.,TRBJ2-1,TGCAGCGTCGACTCGAGGACAGGGCCAAGGAATGAGCAGTTCTTC,CSVDSRTGPRNEQFF
TRBV9,.,.,TRBJ2-7,TGTGCCAGCAGCTACGGGACCAGCCAATTCTACGAGCAGTACTTC,CASSYGTSQFYEQYF
TRBV28,.,few,TRBJ1-2,TGTGCCAGCAGTCCCCGAAGAAGGAAGGGATATGGCTACACCTTC,CASSPRRRKGYGYTF
TRBV25-1,.,.,TRBJ1-6,TGTGCCAGCAGTTCCCCTCCCCGTAATTCACCCCTCCACTTT,CASSSPPRNSPLHF
TRBV6-2/TRBV6-3,.,few,TRBJ2-1,TGTGCCAGCAGTACACGTCGTCCGGATGAGCAGTTCTTC,CASSTRRPDEQFF
TRBV18,TRBD2,.,TRBJ2-3,TGTGCCAGCTCACCACCTGGGTCCGGGAGGACGCAGTATTTT,CASSPPGSGRTQYF
TRBV7-8,TRBD1,.,TRBJ1-5,TGTGCCAGCACCTTGACAGGGGCTTATTATAGCAATCAGCCCCAGCATTTT,CASTLTGAYYSNQPQHF
TRBV12-3/TRBV12-4,.,many,TRBJ2-1,TGTGCCAGCAGTCCCGTAGGCAATGAGCAGTTCTTC,CASSPVGNEQFF
TRBV10-3,.,.,TRBJ2-4,TGTGCCATCAGTGGAACAGGGAATGAGCAGTACTTC,CAISGTGNEQYF
TRBV2,TRBD2,.,TRBJ2-7,TGTGCCAGCAGTGAAGCTAGACTAGCGGGCTACGAGCAGTACTTC,CASSEARLAGYEQYF
TRBV20-1,.,few,TRBJ1-5,TGCAGTGCTAGATTAGGGGGGCATAGCAATCAGCCCCAGCATTTT,CSARLGGHSNQPQHF
TRBV12-3/TRBV12-4,.,few,TRBJ1-5,TGTGCCAGCAGTTTAGCGTTGAGGGAAGGGCTCAATCAGCCCCAGCATTTT,CASSLALREGLNQPQHF
TRBV7-9,.,few,TRBJ2-7,TGTGCCAGCAGCTCCCATCTGTTGAACGAGCAGTACTTC,CASSSHLLNEQYF
TRBV24-1,.,few,TRBJ1-5,TGTGCCACCAGTGATTCTATGGGAGATCAGCCCCAGCATTTT,CATSDSMGDQPQHF
TRBV4-3,.,.,TRBJ1-2,TGCGCCAGCAGCCAAGATCCTGCAGTTTCCTATGGCTACACCTTC,CASSQDPAVSYGYTF
TRBV29-1,.,few,TRBJ2-7,TGCAGCGTTGAATCCCCATTGTCCTACGAGCAGTACTTC,CSVESPLSYEQYF
TRBV29-1,.,.,TRBJ1-2,TGCAGCGTTGAACACTGTGGCTACACCTTC,CSVEHCGYTF
TRBV6-1,TRBD1,few,TRBJ1-6,TGTGCCAGCAGTGAACCCAGGGGGCATTCACCCCTCCACTTT,CASSEPRGHSPLHF
TRBV6-2/TRBV6-3,.,.,TRBJ2-7,TGTGCCAGCAGTTCTAGCCTACGAGACTACGAGCAGTACTTC,CASSSSLRDYEQYF
TRBV20-1,.,.,TRBJ2-1,TGCAGTGCTAGAGACAGGCCGAGCTCCTACAATGAGCAGTTCTTC,CSARDRPSSYNEQFF
TRBV6-2/TRBV6-3,.,.,TRBJ1-5,TGTGCCAGCAGTTACTCACCCGGGCTGTTCCAGCATTTT,CASSYSPGLFQHF
TRBV20-1,TRBD1,few,TRBJ1-2,TGCAGTGCTAGAGGACAGGGGGATTTCTATGGCTACACCTTC,CSARGQGDFYGYTF
TRBV19,TRBD1,.,TRBJ2-7,TGTGCCAGTAGTATGGGGGACAGACCCTACGAGCAGTACTTC,CASSMGDRPYEQYF
TRBV7-9,.,.,TRBJ2-7,TGTGCCAGCAGCTTAGTGCAGAGCAACTACGAGCAGTACTTC,CASSLVQSNYEQYF
TRBV7-9,.,.,TRBJ2-2,TGTGCCAGCAGCCCAGCCTCAAGCACCGGGGAGCTGTTTTTT,CASSPASSTGELFF
TRBV6-5,.,.,TRBJ2-7,TGTGCCAGCTCTGGTTCTTTCAGGGGCGAGCAGTACTTC,CASSGSFRGEQYF
TRBV7-2,.,.,TRBJ1-6,TGTGCCAGCAGCTTCAGGCCGGAGGATAATTCACCCCTCCACTTT,CASSFRPEDNSPLHF
TRBV4-3,.,.,TRBJ2-2,TGCGCCAGCAGCCAAGGCAGGGCAGTCTACACCGGGGAGCTGTTTTTT,CASSQGRAVYTGELFF
TRBV3-1,.,.,TRBJ1-2,TGTGCCAGCAGCCAACCATACACAGACTATGGCTACACCTTC,CASSQPYTDYGYTF
TRBV6-6,.,once,TRBJ2-5,TGTGCCAGTCTTTACAGGGTTAGAGAGACCCAGTACTTC,CASLYRVRETQYF
TRBV7-9,.,.,TRBJ2-6,TGTGCCATACAAGGGCAGCCGAAGGTCTTGACTTTC,CAIQGQPKVLTF
TRBV3-1,.,.,TRBJ1-6,TGTGCCAGCAGCCAGGGGCAGGGGAAACAGTCACCCCTCCACTTT,CASSQGQGKQSPLHF
TRBV9,.,.,TRBJ2-2,TGTGCCAGCAGCGCCTCGCGGCAGGATAACACCGGGGAGCTGTTTTTT,CASSASRQDNTGELFF
TRBV10-1,TRBD2,.,TRBJ2-5,TGCGCCAGCAGTAGCGGGGGGGCTCGGAATGAGCAGTACTTC,CASSSGGARNEQYF
TRBV15,TRBD2,few,TRBJ2-1,TGTGCCACCAGCAGAGAAATAGCGGGGCGACGGGGGGATGAGCAGTTCTTC,CATSREIAGRRGDEQFF
TRBV12-3/TRBV12-4,TRBD2,.,TRBJ2-7,TGTGCCAGCAGTTGGGGACTAGCGGGGCCCTACGAGCAGTACTTC,CASSWGLAGPYEQYF
TRBV12-3/TRBV12-4,.,few,TRBJ2-7,TGTGCCAGCAGTAGCCTCCCTCCCGGGACACTTTCCTACGAGCAGTACTTC,CASSSLPPGTLSYEQYF
TRBV29-1,.,few,TRBJ1-1,TGCAGCGTTGGACAGTCAAACACTGAAGCTTTCTTT,CSVGQSNTEAFF
TRBV7-8,.,few,TRBJ1-2,TGTGCCAGCAGCTTAGTTCCAGCCACCTATGGCTACACCTTC,CASSLVPATYGYTF
TRBV6-5,.,.,TRBJ1-5,TGTGCCAGCAGCAGCGTTTTAGGTTCTGGCAATCAGCCCCAGCATTTT,CASSSVLGSGNQPQHF
TRBV5-1,TRBD1,.,TRBJ1-2,TGCGCCAGCAGCCCTCGGGGACAGGTTAACTATGGCTACACCTTC,CASSPRGQVNYGYTF
TRBV9,.,once,TRBJ2-1,TGTGCCAGCAGCGTTAGACAGTCCGCCTCCTACAATGAGCAGTTCTTC,CASSVRQSASYNEQFF
TRBV2,TRBD1,few,TRBJ2-3,TGTGCCAGCAGCGAGGAGACAGGGCCAGATACGCAGTATTTT,CASSEETGPDTQYF
TRBV4-3,.,.,TRBJ2-1,TGCGCCAGCAGCCAAGATACCCGGGGATCCTCCTACAATGAGCAGTTCTTC,CASSQDTRGSSYNEQFF
TRBV7-2,TRBD2,.,TRBJ2-1,TGTGCCAGCACCACCAATGGGGGGGTCAATGAGCAGTTCTTC,CASTTNGGVNEQFF